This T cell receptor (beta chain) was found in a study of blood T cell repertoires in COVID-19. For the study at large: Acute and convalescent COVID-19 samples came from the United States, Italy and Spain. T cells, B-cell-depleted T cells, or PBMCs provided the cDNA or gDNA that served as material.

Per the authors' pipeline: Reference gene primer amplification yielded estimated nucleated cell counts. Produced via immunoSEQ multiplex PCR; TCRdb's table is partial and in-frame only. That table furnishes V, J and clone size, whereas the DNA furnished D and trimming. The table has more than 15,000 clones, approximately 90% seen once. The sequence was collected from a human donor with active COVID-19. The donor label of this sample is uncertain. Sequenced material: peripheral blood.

In nucleotides, the CDR3 is TGTGCCAGCAGCTTATACGGGACAGAGAGTTCACCCCTCCACTTT. Amino acid sequence: CASSLYGTESSPLHF. The gene calls are TRBV7-3 and TRBJ1-6; 7 bases agree with TRBD1. CDR1 is SGHTA, CDR2 FQGTGA, per germline. J was trimmed by 9 bases and V by 2 bases; bases with no gene match: 7. The CDR3 is 15 amino acids.